The 30 T cell receptor beta chains below all came from one sample that was sequenced in a study of vaccination and CD4 T cells after COVID-19. The Oncomine TCR Beta short-read assay sequenced DNA from cultured CD4+ T cells. TCRdb analysed the PCR reads with MiXCR anew, one entry per CDR3 protein. This sample has about 4,400 distinct CDR3 sequences, with about 20% found just once. The antigens for these receptors are not known. The treatment here: approximately nine-day PBMC culture with coronavirus spike peptide pools or control peptides (ViraFEST assay). The sample comprised CD4+ T cells from blood, cultured in vitro. These receptors were taken from a human donor who had recovered from COVID-19.

This clonotype was found a few times. The V gene is TRBV19, the J gene TRBJ1-1, with D unclear. V was trimmed by 6 bases and J by 1 base, leaving 6 bases between them. The CDR3 has 12 residues. CDR1 is LNHDA and CDR2 is SQIVND in the germline V gene (reference sequence). The CDR3 loop reads CASSFPNTEAFF. The CDR3 DNA is TGTGCCAGTAGCTTCCCGAACACTGAAGCTTTCTTT.

This clonotype has only a few counts. The V call is TRBV30, the J call TRBJ2-3; D unclear. CDR1 GTSNPN and CDR2 SVGIG come from the germline V gene (reference sequence). The CDR3 sequence is 12 residues long. The V end was cut by 3 bases, the J end by 6 bases, with 10 bases between. The CDR3 DNA reads as TGTGCCTGGAGCGGAGCTCCCGATACGCAGTATTTT. This translates into CAWSGAPDTQYF.

V is TRBV18 and J is TRBJ2-2, with TRBD1 matching over 9 bases. Germline lookup yields CDR1 KGHSH and CDR2 LQKENI. V was pared by 3 bases and J by 0 bases, with 2 bases of the junction left unmatched. The CDR3 contains 16 residues. CDR3 in amino acids: CASSPGTGPNTGELFF. The CDR3 nucleotides read TGTGCCAGCTCACCCGGGACAGGGCCGAACACCGGGGAGCTGTTTTTT.

This clonotype has just a few counts. V gene TRBV6-1 combines with J gene TRBJ1-4; TRBD1 matches at 11 bases. CDR1 MNHNS and CDR2 SASEGT come from the germline V gene. The CDR3 length is 16 residues. V gave up 2 bases and J gave up 7 bases; unmatched junction bases: 6. CDR3 residues: CASSERPGQGGEKLFF. DNA of the CDR3: TGTGCCAGCAGTGAACGACCGGGACAGGGGGGTGAAAAACTGTTTTTT.

In this sample, this clonotype turned up a few times. V and J are TRBV7-2 and TRBJ2-3; the D is unclear. Trimming cost V 1 base and J 1 base, with 6 bases left between them. CDR3 length: 14 amino acids. The germline V gene has CDR1 SGHTA and CDR2 FQGNSA. The CDR3 DNA follows: TGTGCCAGCAGCTTAGACTCCCGCACAGATACGCAGTATTTT. Its protein is CASSLDSRTDTQYF.

This clonotype was seen a handful of times. The V call is TRBV10-3, the J call TRBJ2-7; 7 nucleotides line up with TRBD1. Trimming at V came to 7 bases and at J to 5 bases, leaving 11 bases not matched to a gene. Germline loops: CDR1 ENHRY, CDR2 SYGVKD. The CDR3 totals 14 residues. CDR3 sequence: CAINPTGKTNEQYF. The CDR3 region has the DNA TGTGCCATCAACCCGACAGGGAAGACGAACGAGCAGTACTTC.

The table lists this clonotype with a few counts. The gene calls are TRBV19 and TRBJ1-1; D gene ambiguous. Germline assignment: CDR1 LNHDA and CDR2 SQIVND (reference sequence). The CDR3 runs 12 residues. Trimming shortened V by 3 bases and J by 6 bases, and 8 bases separated the two germline ends. The CDR3 here is CASSMGWSEAFF. Written as DNA, the CDR3 is TGTGCCAGTAGTATGGGGTGGTCTGAAGCTTTCTTT.

The chain has TRBV15 and TRBJ2-1, with 8 bases fitting TRBD2. Trimming took 0 bases from V and 5 from J; bases not matched to a gene: 9. The CDR3 spans 17 residues. Germline V lookup: CDR1 LNHNV, CDR2 YYDKDF (reference sequence). Here the CDR3 reads CATSRDRSGVGDNEQFF. The CDR3 DNA follows: TGTGCCACCAGCAGAGATCGTAGCGGGGTCGGTGACAATGAGCAGTTCTTC.

The count of this clonotype is one. The CDR3 reads CASSSGLPKAGEGYTF. DNA for the CDR3: TGTGCCAGCAGTTCGGGACTGCCAAAAGCGGGGGAGGGCTACACCTTC. This chain links TRBV27 with TRBJ1-2; D might be TRBD1 (5 bases). The CDR3 runs 16 residues. Germline lookup yields CDR1 MNHEY and CDR2 SMNVEV (reference sequence). Trimming took off 4 bases at V and 8 bases at J, with 23 bases between the two ends.

This clonotype qualifies as medium-sized. V and J are TRBV20-1 and TRBJ1-5; D gene unclear. Germline CDR1 reads DFQATT; CDR2 reads SNEGSKA (reference sequence). The CDR3 is made up of 13 amino acids. V was pared by 0 bases and J by 10 bases, with 13 bases between. The CDR3 is CSARDMASGPQHF. The CDR3 bases are TGCAGTGCTAGAGATATGGCTTCCGGACCCCAGCATTTT.

This clonotype appeared a few times. The J gene is TRBJ2-3, the V gene TRBV29-1, with 10 bases matching TRBD1. The germline CDR1 and CDR2 sequences are SQVTM and ANQGSEA. Trimming took 5 bases from V and 4 from J; bases not matched to a gene: 6. The length of the CDR3 is 14 residues. CDR3 amino acids: CSVPLGQGPDTQYF. The CDR3 nucleotides read TGCAGCGTTCCCCTGGGACAGGGGCCAGATACGCAGTATTTT.

By its share, this clonotype is medium-sized. The gene calls are TRBV6-1 and TRBJ2-5, with 8 bases fitting TRBD2. V shed 9 bases, J shed 3 bases, and the junction held 9 bases outside the gene matches. The CDR3 is 14 amino acids. Germline values: CDR1 MNHNS, CDR2 SASEGT. The CDR3 DNA reads TGTGCCAGTCGTGGTCGGGGGGGCGAAGAGACCCAGTACTTC. This translates into CASRGRGGEETQYF.

The genes are TRBV7-2 and TRBJ2-3; TRBD2 aligns across 9 bases. Losses at the gene ends were 3 bases for V and 6 bases for J; bases not matched to a gene: 7. The CDR3 loop spans 15 amino acids. Germline V CDR1 and CDR2: SGHTA, FQGNSA. The CDR3 region has the DNA TGTGCCAGCAGCTTTAGAGCGGGGGGCCTGGATACGCAGTATTTT. It codes for CASSFRAGGLDTQYF.

The V call is TRBV20-1, the J call TRBJ2-3, with TRBD2 matching 12 bases. This CDR3 has 17 amino acids. CDR1 DFQATT and CDR2 SNEGSKA come from the germline V gene (reference sequence). J lost 2 bases, V lost 3 bases, and 9 bases had no gene match. This CDR3 reads CSASYPSGGVLTDTQYF. CDR3 sequence (DNA): TGCAGTGCTAGTTATCCTAGCGGGGGGGTACTCACAGATACGCAGTATTTT.

The genes are TRBV20-1 and TRBJ2-1, with TRBD2 matching over 8 bases. This CDR3 has 15 residues. The V segment lost 0 bases and the J segment 5 bases; nucleotides outside the gene matches: 6. Germline lookup yields CDR1 DFQATT and CDR2 SNEGSKA (reference sequence). CDR3 residues: CSARDPGTSHNEQFF. The CDR3 DNA reads TGCAGTGCTAGAGATCCAGGGACTAGTCACAATGAGCAGTTCTTC.

This clonotype is labeled medium-sized. This chain uses TRBV11-2 with TRBJ1-1; D unresolved. CDR3 size: 15 residues. The V gene's germline CDR1 is SGHAT and CDR2 FQNNGV. The V and J ends lost 2 bases and 1 base respectively, with 11 bases between them. CDR3 in amino acids: CASSLKVQTNTEAFF. CDR3 in DNA: TGTGCCAGCAGCTTAAAGGTACAGACGAACACTGAAGCTTTCTTT.

The V and J genes are TRBV4-1 and TRBJ2-6, with D hard to call. The CDR3 has 16 residues. Trimming cost V 3 bases and J 4 bases, with 13 bases left between them. Per germline, CDR1 MGHRA and CDR2 YSYEKL. CDR3 sequence: CASSHVVGSGANVLTF. CDR3 DNA sequence: TGCGCCAGCAGCCACGTTGTGGGGTCCGGGGCCAACGTCCTGACTTTC.

V and J are TRBV5-8 and TRBJ1-3; unclear D gene. The germline V gene has CDR1 SGHTS and CDR2 YDEGEE. The CDR3 is 15 amino acids. V dropped 2 bases and J dropped 2 bases, with 11 bases sitting between them. CDR3 nucleotides: TGTGCCAGCAGCTTAGCCCCCGGGCCTGGAAACACCATATATTTT. Translating gives CASSLAPGPGNTIYF.

This clonotype was detected a few times. This chain joins TRBV15 and TRBJ2-1; the D gene is possibly TRBD2 (6 bases). Germline V lookup: CDR1 LNHNV, CDR2 YYDKDF (reference sequence). The CDR3 totals 13 residues. V lost 5 bases to trimming and J lost 8 bases, with 13 bases between them. The CDR3 loop reads CATSGVGGDEQFF. The CDR3 DNA is TGTGCCACCAGCGGCGTCGGGGGAGATGAGCAGTTCTTC.

This clonotype rates as medium-sized. This chain links TRBV19 with TRBJ1-1; D is unresolved. V was cut by 8 bases and J by 1 base, with 20 bases left in between. Germline V CDR1 and CDR2: LNHDA, SQIVND (reference sequence). This CDR3 contains 16 residues. CDR3 in DNA: TGTGCCAGTCCCGGTGGCATGTGGAAGGGGAACACTGAAGCTTTCTTT. Translation gives CASPGGMWKGNTEAFF.

This clonotype was seen a few times. The gene calls are TRBV5-4 and TRBJ1-5; perhaps TRBD1 as D (5 bases). V was trimmed by 5 bases and J by 8 bases, leaving 14 bases between them. Germline loops: CDR1 SGHNT, CDR2 YYREEE (reference sequence). There are 13 residues in the CDR3. The CDR3 bases are TGTGCCAGCAGTGTCGCAGGAGGGGAGCCCCAGCATTTT. This sequence encodes CASSVAGGEPQHF.

This chain connects TRBV6-1 to TRBJ1-1; D may be TRBD1 (6 bases). Trimming took 8 bases from V and 4 from J, leaving 17 bases between them. The CDR3 covers 14 residues. Germline CDR1 MNHNS, CDR2 SASEGT. In DNA, the CDR3 is TGTGCCAGCTCTCCCTCCAGGGGAGGCACTGAAGCTTTCTTT. Translation: CASSPSRGGTEAFF.

This clonotype was detected a few times. CDR3 sequence (DNA): TGCAGTGCTAGTGAGACAGGGTACTACGAGCAGTACTTC. Protein: CSASETGYYEQYF. This chain joins TRBV20-1 and TRBJ2-7; 7 bases align to TRBD1. With 3 bases clipped from V and 3 bases from J, the junction kept 5 bases outside the gene matches. This CDR3 contains 13 residues. Germline V lookup: CDR1 DFQATT, CDR2 SNEGSKA (reference sequence).

This clonotype appeared a few times. The gene calls are TRBV10-3 and TRBJ2-7, with 10 bases lining up with TRBD1. Germline CDR1 ENHRY, CDR2 SYGVKD. This CDR3 region has 16 residues. Trimming took 3 bases from V and 8 from J; bases not matched to a gene: 13. This chain's CDR3 is CAISEHVGTGEVQQYF. CDR3 in DNA: TGTGCCATCAGTGAACACGTTGGGACAGGGGAAGTACAGCAGTACTTC.

The J gene is TRBJ1-1, the V gene TRBV18; weak D call: TRBD1 (5 bases). CDR1 KGHSH and CDR2 LQKENI come from the germline V gene. The CDR3 covers 16 residues. The V and J ends lost 5 bases and 0 bases respectively, with 16 bases between them. CDR3 nucleotide sequence: TGTGCCAGCTCAACCTCGGGACGACCGGTGAACACTGAAGCTTTCTTT. Protein sequence: CASSTSGRPVNTEAFF.

This clonotype is classed as medium-sized. The gene calls are TRBV7-8 and TRBJ2-1; tentatively, D is TRBD2 (6 bases). Germline-derived CDR1 and CDR2 are SGHVS and FQNEAQ. Trimming left V 5 bases short and J 9 bases short, with 17 bases between. This CDR3 has 14 amino acids. The CDR3 DNA follows: TGTGCCAGCAGCAAGACTAGGACGCCCGGTGAGCAGTTCTTC. It translates to CASSKTRTPGEQFF.

This clonotype was seen a few times. The rearrangement links TRBV12-3 or TRBV12-4 to TRBJ1-2; TRBD1 matches 11 bases. This CDR3 is 13 amino acids long. The J segment lost 7 bases and the V segment lost 6 bases, leaving 4 bases of the junction unmatched. DNA of the CDR3: TGTGCCAGCAGGGGGACAGGGGGGACTGGCTACACCTTC. It is translated as CASRGTGGTGYTF.

The chain employs TRBV11-2 and TRBJ1-3; no clear D. The CDR3 runs to 15 residues. With 3 bases removed from V and 0 bases from J, the gap between germline ends came to 9 bases. CDR1 and CDR2 from the germline V gene are SGHAT and FQNNGV. DNA of the CDR3: TGTGCCAGCAGCTTTGGCAGAGGCTCTGGAAACACCATATATTTT. Protein product: CASSFGRGSGNTIYF.

This clonotype counts as medium-sized (0.01 to 0.1%). The chain employs TRBV27 and TRBJ2-5; D not certain. With 5 bases removed from V and 0 bases from J, the gap between germline ends came to 19 bases. Germline V gives CDR1 MNHEY, CDR2 SMNVEV (reference sequence). The CDR3 totals 17 residues. The chain's CDR3 is CASSPIRLERDQETQYF. DNA for the CDR3: TGTGCCAGCAGTCCAATCCGGCTTGAGCGCGACCAAGAGACCCAGTACTTC.

V is TRBV20-1 and J is TRBJ2-3, with 9 positions matching TRBD1. The V segment lost 5 bases and the J segment 0 bases; nucleotides outside the gene matches: 15. Germline V gives CDR1 DFQATT, CDR2 SNEGSKA (reference sequence). This CDR3 has 18 amino acids. Here the CDR3 DNA reads TGCAGTGCTGATTCCGGACAGGGGAATTTCCCTAGCACAGATACGCAGTATTTT. Protein: CSADSGQGNFPSTDTQYF.